The 22 T cell receptor beta chains presented below share a single source sample, sequenced in a study of OX40 agonist ivuxolimab in advanced cancers. Libraries were prepared by immunoSEQ multiplex PCR; TCRdb keeps only in-frame clonotypes and omits some of them. The table records 30,000 to 45,000 clones, roughly 82% of them present only once. Sequencing was performed on CD4+ or CD8+ T cells sorted from blood, taken in a trial of the OX40 agonist ivuxolimab. The receptors come from an adult with an advanced solid tumor such as melanoma, head and neck, liver or kidney cancer.

The chain employs TRBV5-1 and TRBJ2-1; D may be TRBD1 (6 bases). V was pared by 4 bases and J by 15 bases, with 20 bases between. CDR1 and CDR2 (germline): SGHRS, YFSETQ. CDR3 length: 13 amino acids. This CDR3 is CASSAGTLGDLFF. Written as DNA, the CDR3 is TGCGCCAGCAGCGCTGGGACACTTGGAGATCTGTTCTTC.

V and J are TRBV14 and TRBJ1-1, with 8 positions matching TRBD1. The CDR3 runs 15 residues. The V and J ends lost 2 bases and 1 base, in that order; junction bases with no gene match: 3. Germline V lookup: CDR1 SGHDN, CDR2 FVKESK. Here the CDR3 DNA reads TGTGCCAGCAGCCAACGGACAGGGCGGAACACTGAAGCTTTCTTT. Its translation: CASSQRTGRNTEAFF.

The rearrangement joins TRBV30 to TRBJ2-7; perhaps TRBD1 as D (6 bases). CDR1 and CDR2 (germline): GTSNPN, SVGIG (reference sequence). Trimming removed 4 bases from V and 4 bases from J, with 8 bases in between. CDR3 length: 11 amino acids. Here the CDR3 DNA reads TGTGCCTGGATTCAGGGGTACGAGCAGTACTTC. Its protein product is CAWIQGYEQYF. Full variable domain (missing parts from reference TRBV30 and TRBJ2-7): SQTIHQWPATLVQPVGSPLSLECTVEGTSNPNLYWYRQAAGRGLQLLFYSVGIGQISSEVPQNLSASRPQDRQFILSSKKLLLSDSGFYLCAWIQGYEQYFGPGTRLTVT.

V gene TRBV9 combines with J gene TRBJ2-5; D gene unclear. V dropped 3 bases and J dropped 5 bases, with 17 bases sitting between them. This CDR3 region has 15 residues. Per the germline V gene, CDR1 is SGDLS and CDR2 is YYNGEE. CDR3 bases: TGTGCCAGCAGCGCTGGGTCCACAGAGTGGGAGACCCAGTACTTC. Translating gives CASSAGSTEWETQYF.

The chain recombines TRBV2 with TRBJ1-1, with TRBD1 as a possible D gene (5 bases). CDR3 size: 12 residues. Deletions cut 6 bases from V and 3 bases from J, with 8 bases between. CDR1 SNHLY and CDR2 FYNNEI come from the germline V gene. The CDR3 here is CASRGADTEAFF. CDR3 in DNA: TGTGCCAGCAGAGGGGCCGACACTGAAGCTTTCTTT.

The genes are TRBV29-1 and TRBJ1-5, with a tentative D call TRBD1 (5 bases). V was cut by 6 bases and J by 1 base, with 16 bases left in between. Germline CDR1 reads SQVTM; CDR2 reads ANQGSEA. The CDR3 contains 15 residues. The CDR3 sequence is CSVHGDGRSNQPQHF. DNA for the CDR3: TGCAGCGTCCACGGGGACGGAAGGAGCAATCAGCCCCAGCATTTT.

This chain connects TRBV18 to TRBJ1-5, with D perhaps matching TRBD1 (6 bases). The V and J ends lost 3 bases and 6 bases respectively, with 18 bases between them. This CDR3 contains 16 residues. In germline, CDR1 is KGHSH, CDR2 LQKENI. The CDR3 region has the DNA TGTGCCAGCTCACCGGCCATGGGGGGCGGCCTTCAGCCCCAGCATTTT. The encoded protein is CASSPAMGGGLQPQHF.

The V and J genes are TRBV7-2 and TRBJ1-1; D might be TRBD1 (6 bases). V lost 0 bases and J 1 base, leaving 12 bases between the germline ends. Germline V lookup: CDR1 SGHTA, CDR2 FQGNSA. The CDR3 is 16 residues long. The CDR3 spells CASSLAPGQPNTEAFF. The DNA of the CDR3 is TGTGCCAGCAGCTTAGCCCCCGGACAGCCGAACACTGAAGCTTTCTTT.

For this clone: The junction differs from germline at one of its ends, possibly a read error. This sequence joins TRBV28 and TRBJ1-5; 7 bases are shared with TRBD1. The CDR3 is 16 residues long. Per the germline V gene, CDR1 is MDHEN and CDR2 is SYDVKM. The CDR3 coding sequence is TGTGCCAGCAGTCCGAAACAGGGGCACGGAAATCGGCCCCAGCATTTT. It yields the protein CASSPKQGHGNRPQHF.

The V gene is TRBV6-5, the J gene TRBJ1-5, with unresolved D. Trimming shortened V by 4 bases and J by 4 bases, and 11 bases separated the two germline ends. CDR3 length: 14 residues. Germline CDR1 reads MNHEY; CDR2 reads SVGAGI. DNA of the CDR3: TGTGCCAGCAGTTCCCCCCCGACAAATCAGCCCCAGCATTTT. Residues: CASSSPPTNQPQHF.

This clone was seen once. The chain employs TRBV5-4 and TRBJ2-3; D is ambiguous. Germline values: CDR1 SGHNT, CDR2 YYREEE (reference sequence). This CDR3 is 14 amino acids long. The V end lost 4 bases, the J end lost 4 bases, and 13 bases lay between the germline ends. CDR3 residues: CASSPARRADTQYF. The CDR3 nucleotides read TGTGCCAGCAGCCCCGCAAGAAGAGCAGATACGCAGTATTTT.

This clone was seen just once. V gene TRBV11-2 combines with J gene TRBJ1-6, with a tentative D call TRBD1 (5 bases). The CDR3 runs to 15 residues. Germline V gives CDR1 SGHAT, CDR2 FQNNGV. Trimming pared 4 bases from V and 10 bases from J, leaving 17 bases between. CDR3 amino acids: CASSSRQPTKSPLHF. For the CDR3, the DNA is TGTGCCAGCAGCTCCAGACAGCCGACCAAGTCACCCCTCCACTTT.

The chain uses TRBV28 and TRBJ2-7; D possibly corresponds to TRBD2 (5 bases). V lost 6 bases and J lost 1, with 13 bases in between. This CDR3 spans 14 amino acids. Germline CDR1 and CDR2: MDHEN and SYDVKM. CDR3 in amino acids: CASREPGSSYEQYF. DNA for the CDR3: TGTGCCAGCAGAGAACCGGGATCTTCCTACGAGCAGTACTTC.

V usage is TRBV30 and J usage is TRBJ2-1, with D maybe TRBD1 (5 bases). The CDR3 contains 15 residues. Per the germline V gene, CDR1 is GTSNPN and CDR2 is SVGIG (reference sequence). V was shortened by 0 bases and J by 7 bases, with 16 bases between the two germline ends. The CDR3 protein is CAWSVRGRGTNEQFF. The CDR3 DNA sequence: TGTGCCTGGAGTGTAAGAGGAAGGGGTACTAATGAGCAGTTCTTC.

The genes are TRBV19 and TRBJ2-3, with D uncertain. Germline-derived CDR1 and CDR2 are LNHDA and SQIVND (reference sequence). The CDR3 is 15 amino acids. V was cut by 2 bases and J by 2 bases, with 11 bases left in between. The CDR3 loop is CASSISAAVTDTQYF. The CDR3 bases are TGTGCCAGTAGTATATCCGCGGCTGTCACAGATACGCAGTATTTT.

The chain is built from TRBV2 and TRBJ2-7, with 10 bases lining up with TRBD1. Germline CDR1 reads SNHLY; CDR2 reads FYNNEI. This CDR3 is 14 amino acids long. The J segment lost 5 bases and the V segment lost 7 bases, leaving 8 bases of the junction unmatched. This CDR3 is CASKSGTGVDEQYF. CDR3 DNA: TGTGCCAGCAAATCCGGGACAGGGGTCGACGAGCAGTACTTC.

The chain joins TRBV9 to TRBJ1-5; D is ambiguous. V lost 7 bases to trimming and J lost 7 bases, with 9 bases between them. This CDR3 region has 11 residues. Germline V gene data show CDR1 as SGDLS and CDR2 as YYNGEE. The CDR3 reads CASGTFQPQHF. For the CDR3, the DNA is TGTGCCAGCGGTACGTTCCAGCCCCAGCATTTT.

This clone was detected once. The chain couples TRBV28 to TRBJ1-2, with 9 nucleotides matching TRBD1. Germline loops: CDR1 MDHEN, CDR2 SYDVKM. The length of the CDR3 is 13 residues. V gave up 3 bases and J gave up 8 bases; unmatched junction bases: 4. For the CDR3, the DNA is TGTGCCAGCAGTTTGGGACAGGGAGTCGGCTACACCTTC. Its protein product is CASSLGQGVGYTF.

The genes are TRBV28 and TRBJ2-5; D is perhaps TRBD2 (5 bases). This CDR3 has 16 amino acids. Germline CDR1 MDHEN, CDR2 SYDVKM. The V gene lost 8 bases and the J gene lost 1 base, with 20 bases spanning the gap. CDR3 region: CASGGYGLVGQETQYF. DNA for the CDR3: TGTGCCAGCGGCGGGTACGGATTAGTGGGCCAAGAGACCCAGTACTTC.

The chain combines TRBV11-2 with TRBJ1-1; TRBD1 matches at 9 bases. Germline loops: CDR1 SGHAT, CDR2 FQNNGV. This CDR3 is 17 amino acids long. Germline trimming cut 2 bases from V and 5 bases from J; bases unmatched to any gene: 12. DNA of the CDR3: TGTGCCAGCAGCTTAAGGGTTGGGACAGGGCCTGGTACTGAAGCTTTCTTT. Translated, it gives CASSLRVGTGPGTEAFF.

This chain uses TRBV5-4 with TRBJ2-3, with 7 bases lining up with TRBD1. Germline trimming cut 4 bases from V and 2 bases from J; bases unmatched to any gene: 10. Germline lookup yields CDR1 SGHNT and CDR2 YYREEE (reference sequence). The length of the CDR3 is 16 residues. CDR3 coding DNA: TGTGCCAGCAGCCTGCGACAGGGCGGAACCACAGATACGCAGTATTTT. Translated: CASSLRQGGTTDTQYF.

V usage is TRBV6-1 and J usage is TRBJ2-7; TRBD2 matches 13 bases. Germline loops: CDR1 MNHNS, CDR2 SASEGT. The CDR3 length is 14 residues. The V segment lost 6 bases and the J segment 4 bases; nucleotides outside the gene matches: 3. The CDR3 loop reads CASRRLAGGYEQYF. The CDR3 DNA reads as TGTGCCAGCAGGAGACTAGCGGGAGGATACGAGCAGTACTTC.